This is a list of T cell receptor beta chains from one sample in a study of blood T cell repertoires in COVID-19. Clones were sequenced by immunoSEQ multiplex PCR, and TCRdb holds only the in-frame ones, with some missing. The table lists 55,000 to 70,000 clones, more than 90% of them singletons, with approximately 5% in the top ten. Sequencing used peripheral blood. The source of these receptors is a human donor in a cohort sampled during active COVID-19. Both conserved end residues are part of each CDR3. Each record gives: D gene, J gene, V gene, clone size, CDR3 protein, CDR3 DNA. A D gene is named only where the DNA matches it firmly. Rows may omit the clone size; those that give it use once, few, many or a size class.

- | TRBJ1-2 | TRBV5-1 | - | CASSSGRGVGGYTF | TGCGCCAGCAGCTCTGGCCGGGGGGTAGGTGGCTACACCTTC
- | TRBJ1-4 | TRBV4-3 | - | CASSQARGTNEKLFF | TGCGCCAGCAGCCAAGCGCGCGGAACTAATGAAAAACTGTTTTTT
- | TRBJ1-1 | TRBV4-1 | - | CASRPIQDTEAFF | TGCGCCAGCCGCCCCATACAGGACACTGAAGCTTTCTTT
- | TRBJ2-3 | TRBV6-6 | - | CASSYSQRDTQYF | TGTGCCAGCAGTTACTCCCAGCGTGATACGCAGTATTTT
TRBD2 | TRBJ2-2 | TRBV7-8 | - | CASSHWTSGGAGELFF | TGTGCCAGCAGCCATTGGACTAGCGGGGGTGCCGGGGAGCTGTTTTTT
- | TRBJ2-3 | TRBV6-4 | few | CASSDSDTDTQYF | TGTGCCAGCAGTGACAGCGACACAGATACGCAGTATTTT
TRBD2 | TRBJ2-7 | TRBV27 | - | CASTSLAGGSYEQYF | TGTGCCAGCACGTCGCTGGCGGGAGGTAGTTACGAGCAGTACTTC
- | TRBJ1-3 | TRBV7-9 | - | CASSLRGNENTIYF | TGTGCCAGCAGCTTGAGAGGAAATGAAAACACCATATATTTT
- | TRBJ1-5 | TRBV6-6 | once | CASSPDGGRGAQHF | TGTGCCAGCAGTCCCGACGGGGGGCGCGGGGCCCAGCATTTT
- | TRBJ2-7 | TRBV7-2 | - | CASSFPAGGEQYF | TGTGCCAGCAGCTTCCCAGCGGGCGGGGAGCAGTACTTC
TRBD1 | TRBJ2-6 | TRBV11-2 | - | CASTLDRGPGANVLTF | TGTGCCAGCACGCTAGACAGGGGGCCTGGGGCCAACGTCCTGACTTTC
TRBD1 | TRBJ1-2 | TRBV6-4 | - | CASSSTQGYGYTF | TGTGCCAGCAGTTCGACACAGGGGTATGGCTACACCTTC
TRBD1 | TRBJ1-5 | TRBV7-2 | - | CASSLAGTGVQPQHF | TGTGCCAGCAGCTTAGCGGGAACAGGGGTTCAGCCCCAGCATTTT
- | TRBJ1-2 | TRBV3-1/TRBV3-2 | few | CASSPRGSYGYTF | TGTGCCAGCAGCCCCCGGGGGTCCTATGGCTACACCTTC
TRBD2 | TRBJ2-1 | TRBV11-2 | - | CASSLRLAANNEQFF | TGTGCCAGCAGCCTTAGACTAGCGGCTAACAATGAGCAGTTCTTC
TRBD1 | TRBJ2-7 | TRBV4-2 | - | CASSQDRTGGGRYF | TGTGCCAGCAGCCAAGATCGGACAGGGGGCGGTCGGTACTTC
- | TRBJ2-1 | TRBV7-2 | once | CASSWGVGLANEQFF | TGTGCCAGCAGCTGGGGGGTGGGTTTAGCAAATGAGCAGTTCTTC
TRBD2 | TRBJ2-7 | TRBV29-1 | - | CSVLAAYEQYF | TGCAGCGTCCTAGCGGCCTACGAGCAGTACTTC
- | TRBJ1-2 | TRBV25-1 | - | CASSFPGTYDGYTF | TGTGCCAGCAGTTTCCCCGGGACATATGATGGCTACACCTTC
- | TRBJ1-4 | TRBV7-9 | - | CASSISAARTTNEKLFF | TGTGCCAGCAGCATATCCGCCGCGCGGACAACTAATGAAAAACTGTTTTTT
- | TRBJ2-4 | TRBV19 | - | CASTPGIRGNIQYF | TGTGCCAGTACCCCCGGGATCCGGGGAAACATTCAGTACTTC
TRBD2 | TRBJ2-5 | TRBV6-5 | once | CASSSGTSGGAAQYF | TGTGCCAGCTCGTCCGGGACTAGCGGGGGGGCGGCCCAGTACTTC
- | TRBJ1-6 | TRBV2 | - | CASSEGRARSPLHF | TGTGCCAGCAGTGAAGGCAGGGCGCGTTCACCCCTCCACTTT
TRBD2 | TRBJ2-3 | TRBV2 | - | CASSWTRLGTDTQYF | TGTGCCAGCAGTTGGACTAGGTTGGGCACAGATACGCAGTATTTT
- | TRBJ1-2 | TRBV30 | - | CAWSAAGSIYGYTF | TGTGCCTGGAGTGCCGCGGGGTCGATCTATGGCTACACCTTC
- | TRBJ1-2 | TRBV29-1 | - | CSVGGSQGYTF | TGCAGCGTGGGGGGGTCGCAGGGCTACACCTTC
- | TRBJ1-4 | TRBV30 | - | CAWRRVGDFEKLFF | TGTGCCTGGAGACGGGTAGGGGATTTTGAAAAACTGTTTTTT
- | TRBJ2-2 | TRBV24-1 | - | CATSEAGSGELFF | TGTGCCACCAGTGAGGCGGGCAGCGGGGAGCTGTTTTTT
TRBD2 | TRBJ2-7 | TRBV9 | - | CASSTGTSGRSFEQYF | TGTGCCAGCAGCACAGGGACTAGCGGACGGTCCTTCGAGCAGTACTTC
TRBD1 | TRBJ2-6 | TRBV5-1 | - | CASSESQGGGANVLTF | TGCGCCAGCAGCGAATCACAGGGGGGCGGGGCCAACGTCCTGACTTTC
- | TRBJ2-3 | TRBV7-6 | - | CASSLVAGGGTDTQYF | TGTGCCAGCAGCTTAGTGGCAGGAGGCGGAACAGATACGCAGTATTTT
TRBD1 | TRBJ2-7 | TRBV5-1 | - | CASASGTGYEQYF | TGCGCCAGCGCCTCCGGGACAGGGTACGAGCAGTACTTC